These 13 T cell receptor beta chains were all obtained from the same sample, sequenced in a study of regulatory T cells in long-lasting Graves disease. As for time point: persistent/refractory GD, antithyroid drugs over 5 years with positive TRAb. PBMC-derived RNA was used for the TCR library. Library construction for TCR beta used iRepertoire HTBI primers and Arm-PCR of CDR3 regions. TCRdb reanalysed the multiplex PCR reads using MiXCR and keeps one entry per CDR3 protein. The data contain approximately 350,000 distinct CDR3 sequences, roughly 24% of them singletons. The source was peripheral blood mononuclear cells (PBMCs), collected when the disease was refractory, from a patient treated with antithyroid drugs. The source is a woman in her forties with Graves disease.

This clonotype was seen repeatedly, ten times or more. This sequence joins TRBV28 and TRBJ1-5, with 9 bases aligning to TRBD1. This CDR3 comprises 17 residues. The germline V gene has CDR1 MDHEN and CDR2 SYDVKM. V was clipped by 6 bases and J by 0 bases; unmatched bases: 9. CDR3 protein: CASSGDRAFYSNQPQHF. CDR3 DNA sequence: TGTGCCAGCAGCGGGGACAGGGCTTTTTATAGCAATCAGCCCCAGCATTTT.

This rearrangement joins TRBV19 to TRBJ2-7; 8 bases line up with TRBD2. There are 13 residues in the CDR3. V was pared by 6 bases and J by 2 bases, with 3 bases of the junction left unmatched. Germline V CDR1 and CDR2: LNHDA, SQIVND (reference sequence). CDR3 coding DNA: TGTGCCAGTAGAAAAGCGGGAGCCTACGAGCAGTACTTC. Translation gives CASRKAGAYEQYF.

This clonotype has ten or more counts. The CDR3 reads CASSYEYRTAYEQYF. CDR3 nucleotide sequence: TGTGCCAGCAGTTACGAGTACAGGACAGCCTACGAGCAGTACTTC. The chain uses TRBV6-5 and TRBJ2-7; the D gene is possibly TRBD1 (6 bases). The V end was cut by 2 bases, the J end by 2 bases, with 13 bases between. Germline V gene sequence: CDR1 MNHEY, CDR2 SVGAGI. This CDR3 has 15 amino acids.

This clonotype was seen only a few times. CDR3 region: CASSLGDRGSYNSPLHF. The CDR3 bases are TGTGCCAGCAGCTTGGGCGACAGGGGCTCCTATAATTCACCCCTCCACTTT. The gene calls are TRBV5-4 and TRBJ1-6, with 8 bases aligning to TRBD1. The V gene end was trimmed by 0 bases and the J gene end by 0 bases; junction bases not matched to a gene: 2. Germline V CDR1 and CDR2: SGHNT, YYREEE (reference sequence). This CDR3 has 17 residues.

V is TRBV20-1 and J is TRBJ2-1; D unclear. This CDR3 is 15 amino acids long. With 4 bases removed from V and 5 bases from J, the gap between germline ends came to 18 bases. CDR1 and CDR2 from the germline V gene are DFQATT and SNEGSKA (reference sequence). CDR3 sequence (DNA): TGCAGTGCTAAGATAAGGTGGGATAAACACAATGAGCAGTTCTTC. Residues: CSAKIRWDKHNEQFF.

The sample holds a few counts of this clonotype. V and J are TRBV6-5 and TRBJ2-7, with a tentative D call TRBD2 (6 bases). The CDR3 extends over 12 amino acids. Trimming cost V 0 bases and J 10 bases, with 10 bases left between them. Germline V CDR1 and CDR2: MNHEY, SVGAGI. CDR3 sequence (DNA): TGTGCCAGCAGTTACTCTTCCGGGAGTCAGTACTTC. This gives the protein CASSYSSGSQYF.

The J gene is TRBJ2-2, the V gene TRBV19; 7 nucleotides line up with TRBD2. There are 15 residues in the CDR3. V shed 3 bases and J 4 bases; nucleotides not matched to a gene: 5. Germline assignment: CDR1 LNHDA and CDR2 SQIVND (reference sequence). CDR3 sequence reads: CASSIEGGFTGELFF. DNA for the CDR3: TGTGCCAGTAGTATCGAGGGAGGGTTCACCGGGGAGCTGTTTTTT.

This clonotype appeared many times. The chain couples TRBV28 to TRBJ1-1, with TRBD1 as a possible D gene (5 bases). Trimming pared 3 bases from V and 0 bases from J, leaving 17 bases between. Germline V gene data show CDR1 as MDHEN and CDR2 as SYDVKM. CDR3 length: 17 amino acids. This CDR3 is CASSFVFRGTMNTEAFF. The CDR3 nucleotides are TGTGCCAGCAGTTTTGTGTTCCGGGGCACGATGAACACTGAAGCTTTCTTT.

There are many counts of this clonotype. The genes are TRBV7-2 and TRBJ2-7; a possible D gene is TRBD2 (6 bases). CDR1 and CDR2 (germline): SGHTA, FQGNSA. The V end lost 3 bases, the J end lost 5 bases, and 20 bases lay between the germline ends. There are 16 residues in the CDR3. The CDR3 protein is CASSLESWGVRHEQYF. CDR3 DNA sequence: TGTGCCAGCAGCTTGGAATCGTGGGGGGTGCGCCACGAGCAGTACTTC.

This clonotype appeared a few times. The chain employs TRBV5-1 and TRBJ2-1, with 9 bases fitting TRBD2. Germline trimming cut 5 bases from V and 8 bases from J; bases unmatched to any gene: 11. Germline V gene lookup returns CDR1 SGHRS and CDR2 YFSETQ. The CDR3 loop spans 15 amino acids. CDR3 loop: CASSVGSGSVDEQFF. CDR3 nucleotides: TGCGCCAGCAGTGTAGGTAGCGGGAGTGTCGATGAGCAGTTCTTC.

As concerns this clonotype: The junction and the germline gene differ at one end; a read error may be behind it. This chain joins TRBV6-2 or TRBV6-3 and TRBJ2-4; 7 bases match TRBD1. Germline V lookup: CDR1 MNHEY, CDR2 SVGEGT. CDR3 length equals 17 residues. The CDR3 bases are TGTGCCAGCACAAGACAGGGTGCGAGTAAGACCAAAAGCATTCAGTACTTC. Residues: CASTRQGASKTKSIQYF.

This clonotype has at least ten counts. Its ends do not fully match the called genes, so a read error is possible. The chain recombines TRBV27 with TRBJ2-5; D ambiguous. The germline gives CDR1 MNHEY, CDR2 SMNVEV (reference sequence). This CDR3 has 14 amino acids. The CDR3 sequence: CASSFESDQETQYF. CDR3 coding DNA: TGTGCCAGCAGTTTCGAGTCAGACCAGGAGACCCAGTACTTC.

The chain is built from TRBV28 and TRBJ2-7; 13 bases line up with TRBD2. The CDR3 sequence is 15 residues long. The V gene end was trimmed by 3 bases and the J gene end by 6 bases; junction bases not matched to a gene: 5. The germline CDR1 and CDR2 sequences are MDHEN and SYDVKM. CDR3 loop: CASSFTGTSGIEQYF. CDR3 DNA: TGTGCCAGCAGTTTCACCGGGACTAGCGGGATCGAGCAGTACTTC.